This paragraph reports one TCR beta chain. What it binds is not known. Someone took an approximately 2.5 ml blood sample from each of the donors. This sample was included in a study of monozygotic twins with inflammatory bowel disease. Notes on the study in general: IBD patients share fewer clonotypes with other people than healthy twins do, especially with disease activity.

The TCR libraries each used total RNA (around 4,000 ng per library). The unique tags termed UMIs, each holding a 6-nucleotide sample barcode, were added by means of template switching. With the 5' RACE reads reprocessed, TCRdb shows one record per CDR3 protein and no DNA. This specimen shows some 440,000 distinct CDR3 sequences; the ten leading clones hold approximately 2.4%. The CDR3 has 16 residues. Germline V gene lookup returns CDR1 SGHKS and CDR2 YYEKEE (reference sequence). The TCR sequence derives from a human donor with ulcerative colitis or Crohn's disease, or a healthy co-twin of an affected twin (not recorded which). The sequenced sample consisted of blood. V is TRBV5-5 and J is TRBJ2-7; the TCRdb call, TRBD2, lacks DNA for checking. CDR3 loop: CASSRFEAGRTYEQYF.